The 2 T cell receptor beta chains reported below all come from one sample, sequenced in a study of cytomegalovirus exposure and HLA in healthy donors. Primers for the PCR totalled 60 Vbeta and 13 Jbeta. Produced via immunoSEQ multiplex PCR; TCRdb's table is partial and in-frame only. The sample includes nearly 95,000 clones, 75% to 85% seen only once; the top ten take roughly 3.8%. The sequencing input was PBMCs. The receptors were gathered from a woman in her 40s in good health and CMV-seronegative.

The chain joins TRBV29-1 to TRBJ1-2; 7 bases align to TRBD1. Trimming cost V 3 bases and J 2 bases; bases outside gene matches: 18. CDR1 is SQVTM and CDR2 is ANQGSEA in the germline V gene. The CDR3 runs 18 residues. The DNA of the CDR3 is TGCAGCGTTGAGCCCGGGACAGTCATCGAACGACTCAACTATGGCTACACCTTC. This gives the protein CSVEPGTVIERLNYGYTF.

The gene calls are TRBV6-5 and TRBJ1-1; no firm D call. V was trimmed by 6 bases and J by 10 bases, leaving 21 bases between them. CDR3 size: 14 residues. The germline V gene has CDR1 MNHEY and CDR2 SVGAGI. CDR3 sequence reads: CASRAVQSGPGAFF. As DNA, the CDR3 is TGTGCCAGCAGAGCGGTACAGTCTGGGCCCGGAGCTTTCTTT.